One sample yielded the 32 T cell receptor beta chains listed below, sequenced in a study of coeliac disease. Study observations and caveats: In active celiac disease, intraepithelial and lamina propria TRB and TRG repertoires were less clonal than controls.

For these receptors, no antigen is known. Profiled with immunoSEQ multiplex PCR; TCRdb holds only in-frame clones, not every one. Of about 4,200 clones in the sample, about three quarters are singletons; the top ten hold roughly 10%. Sequencing input: intraepithelial lymphocytes from the gut. These receptor sequences come from a young woman with active celiac disease.

The V call is TRBV19, the J call TRBJ2-7, with TRBD1 as a possible D gene (6 bases). V gave up 8 bases and J gave up 3 bases, with 14 bases separating them. The CDR3 loop spans 13 amino acids. Germline CDR1 and CDR2: LNHDA and SQIVND (reference sequence). Here the CDR3 reads CASSPGVNYEQYF. In DNA, the CDR3 is TGTGCCAGTTCACCAGGGGTTAACTACGAGCAGTACTTC.

The chain carries TRBV4-2 and TRBJ1-2; perhaps TRBD1 as D (6 bases). Germline CDR1 LGHNA, CDR2 YNFKEQ. Trimming removed 3 bases at V and 6 bases at J, with 11 bases between. The CDR3 loop spans 13 amino acids. The CDR3 DNA reads TGTGCCAGCAGCCACGGGACATCTAATGGCTACACCTTC. Its translation is CASSHGTSNGYTF.

The chain joins TRBV2 to TRBJ2-7; D perhaps matches TRBD2 (6 bases). Germline values: CDR1 SNHLY, CDR2 FYNNEI. The V gene lost 2 bases and the J gene lost 2 bases, with 22 bases spanning the gap. This CDR3 is built from 18 residues. The CDR3 DNA sequence: TGTGCCAGCAGTGAAAGCTCCACCCCCGGTAGCGGCACCTACGAGCAGTACTTC. Protein: CASSESSTPGSGTYEQYF. The full variable domain, its missing parts supplied by reference TRBV2 and TRBJ2-7, is EPEVTQTPSHQVTQMGQEVILRCVPISNHLYFYWYRQILGQKVEFLVSFYNNEISEKSEIFDDQFSVERPDGSNFTLKIRSTKLEDSAMYFCASSESSTPGSGTYEQYFGPGTRLTVT.

The chain is built from TRBV5-1 and TRBJ2-3; no firm D call. Trimming left V 2 bases short and J 0 bases short, with 13 bases between. Germline V gene lookup returns CDR1 SGHRS and CDR2 YFSETQ. This CDR3 has 16 amino acids. The CDR3 nucleotides are TGCGCCAGCAGCTTATTGGGTCGGGTTAGCACAGATACGCAGTATTTT. Its translation: CASSLLGRVSTDTQYF. Complete variable domain (other parts from reference TRBV5-1 and TRBJ2-3): KAGVTQTPRYLIKTRGQQVTLSCSPISGHRSVSWYQQTPGQGLQFLFEYFSETQRNKGNFPGRFSGRQFSNSRSEMNVSTLELGDSALYLCASSLLGRVSTDTQYFGPGTRLTVL.

V is TRBV5-1 and J is TRBJ2-7; TRBD2 is a possible D gene (6 bases). Germline V gives CDR1 SGHRS, CDR2 YFSETQ. V was trimmed by 0 bases and J by 3 bases, leaving 13 bases between them. The CDR3 length is 15 residues. The CDR3 region is CASSLAWGLRYEQYF. CDR3 sequence (DNA): TGCGCCAGCAGCTTGGCCTGGGGACTCCGCTACGAGCAGTACTTC.

The rearrangement uses TRBV6-6 and TRBJ2-5, with 15 bases that match TRBD2. Looked up from germline, CDR1 is MNHNY and CDR2 is SVGAGI (reference sequence). V shed 6 bases and J 5 bases; nucleotides not matched to a gene: 7. This CDR3 region has 16 residues. In nucleotides, the CDR3 is TGTGCCAGCAGCCGCGGACTAGCGGGAGGGTGGGAGACCCAGTACTTC. Translating it yields CASSRGLAGGWETQYF.

V usage is TRBV7-9 and J usage is TRBJ2-1, with TRBD2 matching over 8 bases. The germline gives CDR1 SEHNR, CDR2 FQNEAQ (reference sequence). There are 18 residues in the CDR3. After removal of 0 bases from V and 10 bases from J, the junction contained 17 bases not matched to a gene. The CDR3 loop is CASSLAEKAGGFGGEQFF. The CDR3 nucleotides are TGTGCCAGCAGCTTAGCGGAAAAGGCGGGGGGTTTCGGGGGAGAGCAGTTCTTC.

This clone was detected once. The chain uses TRBV6-5 and TRBJ2-3, with TRBD2 identical over 8 bases. This CDR3 spans 15 amino acids. V gave up 2 bases and J gave up 0 bases; unmatched junction bases: 1. Germline V gene sequence: CDR1 MNHEY, CDR2 SVGAGI. The CDR3 region is CASSYERGSTDTQYF. CDR3 DNA sequence: TGTGCCAGCAGTTACGAGCGGGGGAGCACAGATACGCAGTATTTT.

The rearrangement uses TRBV11-2 and TRBJ2-1; D possibly corresponds to TRBD2 (6 bases). Trimming cost V 0 bases and J 6 bases, with 6 bases left between them. CDR1 and CDR2 (germline): SGHAT, FQNNGV. The CDR3 sequence is 13 residues long. The CDR3 is CASSLELANEQFF. The CDR3 nucleotides are TGTGCCAGCAGCTTAGAACTAGCCAATGAGCAGTTCTTC.

This chain connects TRBV10-3 to TRBJ2-7; possibly TRBD2 for D (5 bases). The V end was cut by 3 bases, the J end by 5 bases, with 5 bases between. The germline V gene has CDR1 ENHRY and CDR2 SYGVKD. The CDR3 runs 11 residues. CDR3 nucleotide sequence: TGTGCCATCAGTGACGGGAACGAGCAGTACTTC. Translated: CAISDGNEQYF.

V and J are TRBV28 and TRBJ2-1; 8 positions agree with TRBD2. The CDR3 contains 15 residues. The germline V gene encodes CDR1 MDHEN and CDR2 SYDVKM. The ends lost 0 bases at V and 8 bases at J; junction bases unmatched: 6. The CDR3 region has the DNA TGTGCCAGCAGTTTATGGGGGAGCGGGAGCGATGAGCAGTTCTTC. This translates into CASSLWGSGSDEQFF.

The chain employs TRBV5-6 and TRBJ1-5; maybe TRBD1 (6 bases). Germline-derived CDR1 and CDR2 are SGHDT and YYEEEE. This CDR3 has 17 residues. Trimming removed 3 bases at V and 7 bases at J, with 23 bases between. The CDR3 nucleotides read TGTGCCAGCAGCTGGGGGTTCGGGGGGCCAGGGGACCAGCCCCAGCATTTT. This codes for CASSWGFGGPGDQPQHF.

By share, this clone ranks as large. The CDR3 here is CASSLDRTSGEETQYF. The CDR3 DNA is TGCGCCAGCAGCTTGGACAGGACTAGCGGGGAAGAGACCCAGTACTTC. This sequence joins TRBV5-1 and TRBJ2-5; 12 bases fit TRBD2. The germline V gene has CDR1 SGHRS and CDR2 YFSETQ. Trimming took 0 bases from V and 3 from J; bases not matched to a gene: 3. The CDR3 is 16 residues long. The variable domain in full, with the rest retrieved from reference TRBV5-1 and TRBJ2-5, is KAGVTQTPRYLIKTRGQQVTLSCSPISGHRSVSWYQQTPGQGLQFLFEYFSETQRNKGNFPGRFSGRQFSNSRSEMNVSTLELGDSALYLCASSLDRTSGEETQYFGPGTRLLVL.

The rearrangement joins TRBV5-4 to TRBJ2-3; 8 bases fit TRBD2. Trimming cost V 0 bases and J 5 bases; bases outside gene matches: 8. The CDR3 runs 16 residues. Per the germline V gene, CDR1 is SGHNT and CDR2 is YYREEE (reference sequence). DNA for the CDR3: TGTGCCAGCAGCTTGGGTCACCGGGGGGGTAAAGATACGCAGTATTTT. Protein product: CASSLGHRGGKDTQYF.

Regarding this clone: This specimen includes other DNA sequences encoding the same CDR3. The rearrangement uses TRBV9 and TRBJ2-5; tentatively, D is TRBD2 (5 bases). Germline assignment: CDR1 SGDLS and CDR2 YYNGEE. The germline V and J ends were trimmed by 1 base and 0 bases, with 10 bases remaining between them. The CDR3 has 15 amino acids. The CDR3 DNA is TGTGCCAGCAGCGTATCGTCCGGGAACCAAGAGACCCAGTACTTC. Translated, it gives CASSVSSGNQETQYF.

The chain couples TRBV5-1 to TRBJ2-3; 11 bases fit TRBD2. V was pared by 1 base and J by 0 bases, with 4 bases of the junction left unmatched. Germline CDR1 reads SGHRS; CDR2 reads YFSETQ. The CDR3 spans 17 residues. CDR3 sequence reads: CASSLRGLAASTDTQYF. The CDR3 bases are TGCGCCAGCAGCTTGAGGGGACTAGCGGCTAGCACAGATACGCAGTATTTT. The full variable domain, its missing parts supplied by reference TRBV5-1 and TRBJ2-3, is KAGVTQTPRYLIKTRGQQVTLSCSPISGHRSVSWYQQTPGQGLQFLFEYFSETQRNKGNFPGRFSGRQFSNSRSEMNVSTLELGDSALYLCASSLRGLAASTDTQYFGPGTRLTVL.

The V and J genes are TRBV5-5 and TRBJ1-2, with D uncertain. Looked up from germline, CDR1 is SGHKS and CDR2 is YYEKEE (reference sequence). V lost 7 bases and J lost 4, with 23 bases in between. The CDR3 runs 16 residues. CDR3 residues: CASCERISRKTYGYTF. CDR3 in DNA: TGTGCCAGCTGCGAGCGTATCTCGCGAAAGACCTATGGCTACACCTTC.

V and J are TRBV6-5 and TRBJ1-1, with 7 bases fitting TRBD1. V gave up 0 bases and J gave up 0 bases; unmatched junction bases: 4. The CDR3 has 16 residues. CDR1 is MNHEY, CDR2 SVGAGI, per germline. The CDR3 coding sequence is TGTGCCAGCAGTTACTCTTGGGACAGCGTGAACACTGAAGCTTTCTTT. Translating it yields CASSYSWDSVNTEAFF.

The chain links TRBV27 to TRBJ2-7; weak D call: TRBD2 (6 bases). This CDR3 is 13 amino acids long. Germline-derived CDR1 and CDR2 are MNHEY and SMNVEV (reference sequence). Between the trimmed V and J ends, which lost 7 bases and 6 bases, there was a span of 16 bases. The CDR3 region is CASMPGVGGEQYF. As DNA, the CDR3 is TGTGCCAGCATGCCGGGAGTGGGCGGCGAGCAGTACTTC.

This clone is deemed large. The V gene is TRBV7-9, the J gene TRBJ1-2, with D possibly TRBD1 on 6 matching bases. Trimming removed 6 bases from V and 2 bases from J, with 13 bases in between. The germline gives CDR1 SEHNR, CDR2 FQNEAQ (reference sequence). The CDR3 covers 14 residues. CDR3 in amino acids: CASRTGQLNYGYTF. DNA for the CDR3: TGTGCCAGCAGAACCGGACAGCTCAACTATGGCTACACCTTC.

CDR3 nucleotide sequence: TGTGCCAGCAGCGTAAGCCTAAACTACAATGAGCAGTTCTTC. It codes for CASSVSLNYNEQFF. The chain links TRBV9 to TRBJ2-1; no definite D call. The CDR3 has 14 residues. Trimming left V 1 base short and J 3 bases short, with 8 bases between. Germline values: CDR1 SGDLS, CDR2 YYNGEE.

This clone is labeled large (0.1 to 1%). V is TRBV25-1 and J is TRBJ1-4, with D unclear. The CDR3 loop spans 11 amino acids. Trimming stripped 3 bases from V and 13 bases from J, with 9 bases between. Germline values: CDR1 MGHDK, CDR2 SYGVNS. This CDR3 is CASSEASGLFF. CDR3 DNA sequence: TGTGCCAGCAGTGAGGCTAGTGGACTGTTTTTT.

The count of this clone is one. The rearrangement uses TRBV5-6 and TRBJ1-1, with 7 bases identical to TRBD1. The V gene's germline CDR1 is SGHDT and CDR2 YYEEEE. V lost 4 bases to trimming and J lost 0 bases; unmatched junction nucleotides: 6. The CDR3 spans 15 residues. The CDR3 DNA reads TGTGCCAGCAGCGAAACCGGGACAGTGAACACTGAAGCTTTCTTT. Translated, it gives CASSETGTVNTEAFF.

The chain couples TRBV4-2 to TRBJ2-2, with TRBD1 identical over 10 bases. The CDR3 is 16 amino acids. Germline V CDR1 and CDR2: LGHNA, YNFKEQ. The ends lost 0 bases at V and 6 bases at J; junction bases unmatched: 4. As DNA, the CDR3 is TGTGCCAGCAGCCAAGATCGGGACAGGGGTTCCGGGGAGCTGTTTTTT. Translation gives CASSQDRDRGSGELFF.

This chain uses TRBV11-2 with TRBJ2-5; TRBD1 aligns across 7 bases. The CDR3 is 14 amino acids. V dropped 1 base and J dropped 5; count of bases not matched to a gene: 4. Germline assignment: CDR1 SGHAT and CDR2 FQNNGV. In DNA form, the CDR3 reads TGTGCCAGCAGCTTAGGAGGGGGCTCCGAGACCCAGTACTTC. Protein sequence: CASSLGGGSETQYF.

The chain links TRBV4-2 to TRBJ2-3; 12 positions agree with TRBD2. Losses at the gene ends were 1 base for V and 8 bases for J; bases not matched to a gene: 7. Germline loops: CDR1 LGHNA, CDR2 YNFKEQ. CDR3 size: 16 residues. Here the CDR3 reads CASSQVSSGGAGTQYF. CDR3 coding DNA: TGTGCCAGCAGCCAAGTTTCTAGCGGGGGGGCTGGTACGCAGTATTTT.

The chain has TRBV27 and TRBJ2-1; 14 nucleotides match TRBD2. Trimming at V came to 2 bases and at J to 3 bases, leaving 3 bases not matched to a gene. The CDR3 length is 17 residues. CDR1 and CDR2 (germline): MNHEY, SMNVEV (reference sequence). In DNA, the CDR3 is TGTGCCAGCAGTTTAAGGGGGACTAGCGGGGGCTACAATGAGCAGTTCTTC. Translated, it gives CASSLRGTSGGYNEQFF.

The chain recombines TRBV14 with TRBJ1-6; D may be TRBD1 (6 bases). CDR3 length: 15 residues. CDR1 SGHDN and CDR2 FVKESK come from the germline V gene. V gave up 1 base and J gave up 9 bases, with 13 bases separating them. CDR3 region: CASSQGQADISPLHF. DNA of the CDR3: TGTGCCAGCAGCCAAGGACAGGCGGATATTTCACCCCTCCACTTT.

This chain uses TRBV20-1 with TRBJ2-1; no clear D. Germline lookup yields CDR1 DFQATT and CDR2 SNEGSKA (reference sequence). V was cut by 3 bases and J by 7 bases, with 7 bases left in between. This CDR3 is built from 11 residues. This CDR3 is CSARLQNEQFF. In DNA, the CDR3 is TGCAGTGCTAGGCTGCAGAATGAGCAGTTCTTC.

The chain recombines TRBV28 with TRBJ2-2; 7 bases agree with TRBD2. CDR1 MDHEN and CDR2 SYDVKM come from the germline V gene. J was trimmed by 4 bases and V by 8 bases; bases with no gene match: 10. The CDR3 spans 15 residues. CDR3 in amino acids: CASSPAGRVTGELFF. CDR3 DNA sequence: TGTGCCAGCTCTCCCGCGGGGAGGGTCACCGGGGAGCTGTTTTTT.

The V call is TRBV11-3, the J call TRBJ2-1, with 9 bases that match TRBD2. Germline V gene data show CDR1 as SGHNT and CDR2 as YENEEA. With 2 bases clipped from V and 0 bases from J, the junction kept 2 bases outside the gene matches. This CDR3 has 16 residues. CDR3 sequence: CASSLLSGGSYNEQFF. As DNA, the CDR3 is TGTGCCAGCAGCTTACTTAGCGGGGGCTCCTACAATGAGCAGTTCTTC.

CDR3 nucleotides: TGCGCCAGCAGCCAAGATTTAAACGCGGCCGGGGAGCTGTTTTTT. This encodes CASSQDLNAAGELFF. The chain has TRBV4-1 and TRBJ2-2; D uncertain. The CDR3 has 15 amino acids. The V and J ends lost 0 bases and 6 bases respectively, with 11 bases between them. Germline V lookup: CDR1 MGHRA, CDR2 YSYEKL.